This T cell receptor (beta chain) was documented in a study of T cell changes during pregnancy in multiple sclerosis (dated by TCRdb to the late 2010s). Looking at the study overall: The study examined how the T cell repertoire changed over the course of pregnancy in women with multiple sclerosis.

Taken from the germline V gene, the CDR1 and CDR2 loops are ENHRY and SYGVKD. Spanning cysteine to phenylalanine, the CDR3 consists of 16 amino acids. Only the CDR3 DNA stays, 48 bases, in frame from base 1. Trimming takes 0 bases from V and 0 bases from J, and the germline ends sit 9 bases apart. As concerns this clone: It has no known antigen specificity. Within one base of it there is no much larger clone, and no base qualities were kept.

Library generation was performed with the immunoSEQ multiplex PCR assay. TCRdb mirrors the immuneACCESS table, restricted to in-frame sequences. Some clones are absent from its copies; in checked studies, under half trace to an unresolved V gene, and the reason for the others is unknown. The sample yields 70,000 to 90,000 clones; about 93% were counted once. Jointly, the top ten make up roughly 1% of the sample. The receptor chain draws on TRBV10-3 and TRBJ1-3; the D gene is unclear. The receptor's source is a female donor with multiple sclerosis, enrolled in a pregnancy study. The sample in question was peripheral blood, obtained in the first trimester of pregnancy. The DNA reads as follows: TGTGCCATCAGTGAGTCGACTCCCAACTCTGGAAACACCATATATTTT. Its product reads: CAISESTPNSGNTIYF.